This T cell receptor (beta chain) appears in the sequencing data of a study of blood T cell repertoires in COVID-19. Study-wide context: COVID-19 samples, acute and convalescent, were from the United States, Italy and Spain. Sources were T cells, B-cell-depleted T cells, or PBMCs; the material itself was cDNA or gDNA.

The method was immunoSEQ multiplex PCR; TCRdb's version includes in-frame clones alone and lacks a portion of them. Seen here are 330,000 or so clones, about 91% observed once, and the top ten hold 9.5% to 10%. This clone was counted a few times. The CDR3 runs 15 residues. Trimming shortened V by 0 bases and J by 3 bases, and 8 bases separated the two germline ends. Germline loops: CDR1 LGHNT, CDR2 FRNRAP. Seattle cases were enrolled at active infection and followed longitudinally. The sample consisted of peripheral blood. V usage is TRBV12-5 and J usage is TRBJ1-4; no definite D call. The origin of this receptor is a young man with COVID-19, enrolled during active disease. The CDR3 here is CASGLVYSSNEKLFF. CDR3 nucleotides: TGTGCTAGTGGTTTGGTATACAGCTCTAATGAAAAACTGTTTTTT.